The 19 T cell receptor beta chains given below trace back to one sample, sequenced in a study of breast tumors, draining lymph nodes, adjacent tissues. The lymph nodes were axillary draining lymph nodes from breast cancer patients. TCRdb processed the multiplex PCR reads anew with MiXCR; each CDR3 protein has one entry. The data contain nearly 200,000 distinct CDR3 sequences, around 29% of them seen just once; the ten biggest clones take up roughly 4.3%. The sample taken for sequencing was axillary lymph node tissue. These receptors came from a female donor with breast cancer. Some clones in this sample may be carry-over from other donors' samples.

This chain joins TRBV7-3 and TRBJ1-4; D is uncertain. The germline V gene has CDR1 SGHTA and CDR2 FQGTGA. The length of the CDR3 is 15 residues. The V gene lost 3 bases and the J gene lost 6 bases, with 14 bases spanning the gap. The DNA of the CDR3 is TGTGCCAGCAGCTTGACCTGGGAGGTCGATGAAAAACTGTTTTTT. Protein product: CASSLTWEVDEKLFF. Full variable domain (rest looked up from reference TRBV7-3 and TRBJ1-4): GAGVSQTPSNKVTEKGKYVELRCDPISGHTALYWYRQSLGQGPEFLIYFQGTGAADDSGLPNDRFFAVRPEGSVSTLKIQRTERGDSAVYLCASSLTWEVDEKLFFGSGTQLSVL.

This clonotype is a singleton in its sample. This may be a read error, as it is one base from a much larger clone. It is likely a read error, because the conserved phenylalanine at the end of the CDR3 is missing. V usage is TRBV6-1 and J usage is TRBJ2-7, with 11 bases matching TRBD1. The germline CDR1 and CDR2 sequences are MNHNS and SASEGT. V shed 5 bases and J 7 bases; nucleotides not matched to a gene: 13. This CDR3 spans 16 amino acids. In nucleotides, the CDR3 is TGTGCCAGCAGTCCTCGGGACAGGGGGGTGGCTAGAGAGCAGTACCTC. Residues: CASSPRDRGVAREQYL.

Notes on this clonotype: Possible read error: a much larger clone is one base away. V gene TRBV5-6 combines with J gene TRBJ2-5; D may be TRBD1 (6 bases). Trimming stripped 3 bases from V and 7 bases from J, with 16 bases between. The CDR3 length is 14 residues. The germline V gene encodes CDR1 SGHDT and CDR2 YYEEEE. The DNA for the CDR3 is TGTGCCAGCAGCTCTGGCAGGGGCCTCGGGACCCAGTACTTC. The encoded protein is CASSSGRGLGTQYF.

The chain couples TRBV30 to TRBJ2-3; no reliable D call. This CDR3 is 14 amino acids long. The germline gives CDR1 GTSNPN, CDR2 SVGIG (reference sequence). V was shortened by 2 bases and J by 1 base, with 10 bases between the two germline ends. The CDR3 spells CAWSTPWGTDTQYF. The CDR3 DNA reads TGTGCCTGGAGTACACCCTGGGGCACAGATACGCAGTATTTT.

This clonotype has ten or more counts. The chain uses TRBV7-2 and TRBJ1-2, with 7 bases fitting TRBD1. Per the germline V gene, CDR1 is SGHTA and CDR2 is FQGNSA. After removal of 4 bases from V and 3 bases from J, the junction contained 8 bases not matched to a gene. The CDR3 has 15 residues. The CDR3 DNA reads as TGTGCCAGCAGCTCCTACAGGGGAGGGGACTATGGCTACACCTTC. Its translation: CASSSYRGGDYGYTF.

This clonotype was counted only a few times. The chain recombines TRBV18 with TRBJ2-3, with D unclear. With 7 bases removed from V and 0 bases from J, the gap between germline ends came to 14 bases. The CDR3 spans 15 residues. CDR1 is KGHSH, CDR2 LQKENI, per germline. The CDR3 reads CASCISWDSTDTQYF. The CDR3 DNA sequence: TGTGCCAGCTGTATTAGCTGGGATAGCACAGATACGCAGTATTTT. The full variable domain, completed using reference TRBV18 and TRBJ2-3, is NAGVMQNPRHLVRRRGQEARLRCSPMKGHSHVYWYRQLPEEGLKFMVYLQKENIIDESGMPKERFSAEFPKEGPSILRIQQVVRGDSAAYFCASCISWDSTDTQYFGPGTRLTVL.

V usage is TRBV19 and J usage is TRBJ2-6, with no clear D. CDR1 LNHDA and CDR2 SQIVND come from the germline V gene (reference sequence). The V gene lost 5 bases and the J gene lost 18 bases, with 5 bases spanning the gap. This CDR3 has 8 residues. The CDR3 DNA reads TGTGCCAGTAGTGTCGGGACTTTC. This encodes CASSVGTF.

Details on this clonotype: A single base separates this from a much larger clone, so it may be a read error. This chain links TRBV18 with TRBJ1-2; 8 bases map to TRBD1. The CDR3 sequence is 14 residues long. V was clipped by 1 base and J by 8 bases; unmatched bases: 6. Per the germline V gene, CDR1 is KGHSH and CDR2 is LQKENI. The CDR3: CASSPLQGVEGYTF. The CDR3 DNA is TGTGCCAGCTCACCACTACAGGGGGTTGAAGGCTACACCTTC.

At least ten counts were recorded for this clonotype. This sequence joins TRBV10-3 and TRBJ2-3; 10 bases are shared with TRBD2. This CDR3 comprises 16 residues. After removal of 2 bases from V and 1 base from J, the junction contained 3 bases not matched to a gene. CDR1 is ENHRY and CDR2 is SYGVKD in the germline V gene. CDR3 amino acids: CAISEAGTSGTDTQYF. The CDR3 DNA follows: TGTGCCATCAGTGAGGCCGGGACTAGCGGCACAGATACGCAGTATTTT.

This clonotype was observed at least ten times. V gene TRBV5-1 combines with J gene TRBJ2-3; D call uncertain. This CDR3 comprises 14 residues. From germline, CDR1 is SGHRS and CDR2 YFSETQ. Trimming stripped 0 bases from V and 2 bases from J, with 7 bases between. CDR3 nucleotides: TGCGCCAGCAGCTTGGCCACAGACACAGATACGCAGTATTTT. The encoded protein is CASSLATDTDTQYF. The full variable domain, its missing parts supplied by reference TRBV5-1 and TRBJ2-3, is KAGVTQTPRYLIKTRGQQVTLSCSPISGHRSVSWYQQTPGQGLQFLFEYFSETQRNKGNFPGRFSGRQFSNSRSEMNVSTLELGDSALYLCASSLATDTDTQYFGPGTRLTVL.

This clonotype has only a few counts. This chain joins TRBV27 and TRBJ2-7; 10 nucleotides match TRBD1. Germline V gene lookup returns CDR1 MNHEY and CDR2 SMNVEV (reference sequence). V lost 4 bases and J lost 2; bases outside the gene matches: 5. This CDR3 has 15 amino acids. The CDR3 region is CASSSRGTGAYEQYF. As DNA, the CDR3 is TGTGCCAGCAGTTCCCGCGGGACAGGGGCCTACGAGCAGTACTTC.

This clonotype was counted only a few times. The chain has TRBV12-3 or TRBV12-4 and TRBJ1-1, with D maybe TRBD1 (5 bases). The V end was cut by 11 bases, the J end by 0 bases, with 13 bases between. The CDR3 covers 13 residues. CDR3 loop: CASGKTVNTEAFF. The CDR3 nucleotides read TGTGCCTCCGGCAAGACAGTGAACACTGAAGCTTTCTTT.

The rearrangement uses TRBV7-9 and TRBJ1-3; D not certain. Germline values: CDR1 SEHNR, CDR2 FQNEAQ (reference sequence). This CDR3 has 16 residues. V gave up 1 base and J gave up 0 bases, with 10 bases separating them. CDR3: CASSLESGNSGNTIYF. The CDR3 bases are TGTGCCAGCAGCTTAGAAAGCGGGAACTCTGGAAACACCATATATTTT.

This clonotype was counted many times. The chain recombines TRBV12-3 or TRBV12-4 with TRBJ2-3; 8 nucleotides align to TRBD1. CDR3 size: 15 residues. Unmatched junction bases numbered 7, after V lost 5 bases and J lost 3 bases. CDR3 residues: CASSPRTGITDTQYF. CDR3 coding DNA: TGTGCCAGCAGTCCACGGACAGGGATTACAGATACGCAGTATTTT.

Comments on this clonotype: In this CDR3 the conserved last residue, phenylalanine or tryptophan, is missing, so a read error is likely. V is TRBV4-1 and J is TRBJ2-1; TRBD2 might be the D (5 bases). Germline CDR1 MGHRA, CDR2 YSYEKL. The CDR3 totals 13 residues. Trimming left V 3 bases short and J 7 bases short, with 10 bases between. The CDR3: CASSHPSSNEQFL. The CDR3, as DNA: TGCGCCAGCAGCCATCCTAGCTCGAATGAGCAGTTCCTG.

A few counts support this clonotype. A much larger clone differs from this one at a single base, so this may be a read error. The chain uses TRBV20-1 and TRBJ2-7, with 10 bases identical to TRBD2. V was pared by 4 bases and J by 6 bases, with 9 bases of the junction left unmatched. There are 14 residues in the CDR3. Germline assignment: CDR1 DFQATT and CDR2 SNEGSKA (reference sequence). CDR3 loop: CSANSGRIPSEQYF. CDR3 in DNA: TGCAGTGCTAATAGCGGGAGGATCCCCTCCGAGCAGTACTTC.

This clonotype was found many times. J is TRBJ1-5 and V is TRBV11-2, with D perhaps TRBD1 (6 bases). The CDR3 loop spans 18 amino acids. CDR1 is SGHAT and CDR2 is FQNNGV in the germline V gene. With 1 base removed from V and 6 bases from J, the gap between germline ends came to 22 bases. CDR3 nucleotides: TGTGCCAGCAGCTTAGTACGTGGCCCCAGGGGAAGGAGTCAGCCCCAGCATTTT. Its protein product is CASSLVRGPRGRSQPQHF.

This clonotype was counted at least ten times. V gene TRBV30 combines with J gene TRBJ1-2; 7 bases align to TRBD1. J lost 4 bases, V lost 3 bases, and 8 bases had no gene match. This CDR3 is built from 14 residues. Germline CDR1 GTSNPN, CDR2 SVGIG (reference sequence). The CDR3 protein is CAWSGTAAVYGYTF. The CDR3 coding sequence is TGTGCCTGGAGCGGGACAGCGGCTGTCTATGGCTACACCTTC.

The chain combines TRBV5-1 with TRBJ1-1; a possible D gene is TRBD1 (6 bases). V was cut by 4 bases and J by 1 base, with 17 bases left in between. The CDR3 extends over 16 amino acids. CDR1 and CDR2 from the germline V gene are SGHRS and YFSETQ. The CDR3 coding sequence is TGCGCCAGCAGCCCCCTGCAGGGGAGGGCGAACACTGAAGCTTTCTTT. Translation: CASSPLQGRANTEAFF.